These T cell receptor beta chains were read from a single sample in a study of T cells in Graves' hyperthyroidism and ophthalmopathy. TCRdb passed the multiplex PCR reads through MiXCR, listing each CDR3 protein once. Of fewer than 650,000 distinct CDR3 sequences listed, 14% are singletons. The material sequenced was blood. Source of these receptors: a woman aged 40-49 years with Graves' hyperthyroidism. Both conserved end residues are trimmed from each CDR3. Fields, in order: V gene, clone size, J gene, CDR3 protein. Size is omitted from some rows. Given values are once, few, many or a class for expanded clones.

TRBV28	many	TRBJ2-7	ASLNTWGEQY
TRBV27	few	TRBJ1-2	ASSVPGQSFYGYT
TRBV11-1	many	TRBJ2-7	ASSRDKTRSYEQY
TRBV27	NA	TRBJ2-2	ASTPSRFGELF
TRBV14	few	TRBJ1-1	ASSPRTGKTEAF
TRBV7-9	many	TRBJ2-5	ASSRGPQETQY
TRBV27	many	TRBJ1-6	ASSLKTGTGSNSPLH
TRBV6-1	NA	TRBJ1-6	ASRGDVLSPLH
TRBV7-3	many	TRBJ1-1	ASSLQGKDTEAF
TRBV6-1	many	TRBJ2-5	ASSPHRTGGGETQY
TRBV3-1	NA	TRBJ1-3	ASSQEVISGNTIY
TRBV7-2	NA	TRBJ2-3	ASSKKSGDTQY
TRBV5-1	NA	TRBJ2-5	ASSFGTTQETQY
TRBV24-1	few	TRBJ2-2	ATSDPKSFTGELF
TRBV7-9	NA	TRBJ2-1	ANPGQGDTEQF
TRBV7-9	NA	TRBJ2-1	ASSFPSSGESSSHNEQF
TRBV12-5	many	TRBJ2-2	ASGLPTNTGELF
TRBV20-1	many	TRBJ2-3	SAHTGATEGTQY
TRBV29-1	many	TRBJ2-1	SATATASNEQF
TRBV10-3	many	TRBJ2-1	AISEGQLYNEQF
TRBV27	few	TRBJ2-7	ASSGPLGGSHEQY
TRBV20-1	many	TRBJ2-7	SASPRGTSGSSFHYYYEQY
TRBV12-3/TRBV12-4	NA	TRBJ1-2	ASSLGYFYGYT
TRBV28	many	TRBJ2-3	ASSGRGRGTDTQY
TRBV14	NA	TRBJ1-4	ASSQDQVSLFPPDEKLF
TRBV18	few	TRBJ1-5	ASSPGVGQPQH
TRBV28	few	TRBJ2-2	ASSSINTGELF
TRBV6-5	many	TRBJ2-3	ASSYPGLAGITDTQY
TRBV6-2/TRBV6-3	few	TRBJ1-2	ASSYSGDGYT
TRBV3-1	few	TRBJ2-3	ASTPDLIASTDTQY
TRBV7-6	NA	TRBJ2-2	ASSLTLAANTGELF
TRBV28	many	TRBJ1-5	ASSTGTGKLQPQH
TRBV29-1	many	TRBJ1-2	SVERGALEGYT
TRBV12-3/TRBV12-4	few	TRBJ1-2	ASRATGTPYGYT
TRBV27	many	TRBJ1-1	ASSPGEGVNTEAF
TRBV20-1	many	TRBJ1-5	SARDQGVLQPQH
TRBV12-3/TRBV12-4	many	TRBJ2-1	ASSHGTANEQF
TRBV27	many	TRBJ1-5	ASGESAGTGEYSNQPQH
TRBV20-1	NA	TRBJ1-1	SARDPGGTVEAF
TRBV12-3/TRBV12-4	many	TRBJ2-3	ASSSPFTDTQY
TRBV11-2	many	TRBJ2-5	ASSLIGETQY
TRBV28	NA	TRBJ1-2	ASSFPGARGGYT
TRBV6-5	many	TRBJ2-1	ASSYGLAGYNEQF
TRBV7-3	many	TRBJ2-3	ASSSTGVPTDTQY
TRBV20-1	many	TRBJ2-5	SASGDGGKLETQY
TRBV6-1	many	TRBJ2-7	ASSHSSGRAREQY
TRBV30	many	TRBJ2-6	ACQDRAGANVLT
TRBV20-1	many	TRBJ2-7	SASQSPISYEQY
TRBV5-8	few	TRBJ2-1	ASSSVRDSYNEQF
TRBV20-1	few	TRBJ1-6	SARDPQGGAPLH
TRBV2	NA	TRBJ2-7	ASAEALEQY
TRBV30	NA	TRBJ2-1	AWSVTLGNEQF
TRBV6-1	NA	TRBJ1-1	ASSLKQGGTEAF
TRBV7-3	many	TRBJ2-1	ASSLGREGAYNEQF
TRBV5-1	NA	TRBJ2-2	ASSLISGTGTGELF
TRBV28	many	TRBJ1-5	ASSAGQGNNQPQH